This T cell receptor (beta chain) was profiled in a study of blood T cell repertoires in COVID-19 (dated by TCRdb to the early 2020s). Context from the whole study: Samples covering the acute and convalescent phases of COVID-19 were provided by collaborators in the United States, Italy and Spain. A freely available public database, intended as a resource for researchers studying the immune response to SARS-CoV-2, is where the repertoires were released. The material from the prospective study consisted of cDNA or gDNA derived from T cells, B-cell-depleted T cells, or PBMCs. Subjects who had been exposed to COVID-19, were actively infected with it, or had recovered from it provided the deeply sampled blood TCRbeta repertoires that made up the dataset. The samples were drawn from the first 160 participants of the ongoing ImmuneRACE study and from roughly 1,300 subjects provided by 6 global collaborators. Where HLA class I and class II types were available, the types were taken from metadata supplied by the sample provider, not from assay-based typing. The sample metadata nearly always contained a de-identified subject ID, COVID-19 status, age in years and sex.

CDR1 and CDR2 are drawn from the germline V gene: SGHRS, YFSETQ. V has 5 bases trimmed and J has 4 bases trimmed; junction bases matching no gene number 3. The CDR3 sequence holds 14 residues, the cysteine and phenylalanine included. The only DNA kept is the CDR3, 42 bases in frame from the first base. As regards this clone: Its cognate antigen has yet to be identified. Base qualities are not provided; no much larger clone lies one nucleotide away. This sample includes further DNA sequences coding for the same CDR3.

The research as a whole found: The quantity of clinical and demographic metadata differed by source and by participant and was supplied without curation.

The immunoSEQ Assay, a bias-controlled multiplex PCR, was used to amplify TCRbeta CDR3 regions from genomic DNA. The paper's processing steps were these. Within the assay, amplification of reference gene primers was used to estimate how many nucleated cells each sample contained. To quantify the absolute abundance of each unique TCRbeta CDR3 rearrangement, sequence reads were collapsed and filtered. For each sample, productive Simpson clonality was calculated as the square root of Simpson's diversity index over productive rearrangements. TCRdb limited this immuneACCESS table to in-frame rearrangements with V and J called. A share of clones is missing; checked studies link under half to unresolved V genes, and the rest is unexplained. V and J calls plus clone size are reproduced from that table; the DNA served to infer D and trimming. The sample records approximately 170,000 clones, approximately 80% of which are singletons. The top ten clonotypes cover over 7% of the sample.

One collaborating source in Seattle enrolled patients during active infection and followed them longitudinally through the course of disease. The collaborating institutions used their own protocols to collect whole blood in K2EDTA tubes. Collaborator samples were shipped for TCRbeta analysis as frozen whole blood, isolated PBMCs, or DNA extracted from either sample type. The chain is made from TRBV5-1 and TRBJ1-4; TRBD1 lines up with 9 middle nucleotides. The origin of this receptor is a woman of 80 years or more with COVID-19, enrolled during active disease. Source material: peripheral blood. The CDR3 has the sequence CASSPGQGNEKLFF. The DNA is as follows: TGCGCCAGCAGTCCGGGACAGGGTAATGAAAAACTGTTTTTT.